The entry that follows covers one T cell receptor beta chain sequence. Germline CDR1 is SGHNT and CDR2 is YYREEE (reference sequence). Trimming removed 0 bases from V and 2 bases from J, with 8 bases in between. The CDR3 covers 14 residues. The data derive from a study of blood T cell repertoires in COVID-19. Whole-study context: The United States, Italy and Spain were the sources of the acute and convalescent COVID-19 samples. Nucleic acid was either cDNA or gDNA, and it came from T cells, B-cell-depleted T cells, or PBMCs.

TCRdb keeps only in-frame clones here, not all; method: immunoSEQ multiplex PCR. The table includes about 360,000 clones, about 86% detected once. The rearrangement joins TRBV5-4 to TRBJ1-1; a possible D gene is TRBD1 (6 bases). This TCR was sampled from a woman aged 60-75 years with COVID-19, enrolled during active disease. Sequenced sample: peripheral blood. The CDR3 coding sequence is TGTGCCAGCAGCTTGGACAGGGACAACACTGAAGCTTTCTTT. Its protein product is CASSLDRDNTEAFF.